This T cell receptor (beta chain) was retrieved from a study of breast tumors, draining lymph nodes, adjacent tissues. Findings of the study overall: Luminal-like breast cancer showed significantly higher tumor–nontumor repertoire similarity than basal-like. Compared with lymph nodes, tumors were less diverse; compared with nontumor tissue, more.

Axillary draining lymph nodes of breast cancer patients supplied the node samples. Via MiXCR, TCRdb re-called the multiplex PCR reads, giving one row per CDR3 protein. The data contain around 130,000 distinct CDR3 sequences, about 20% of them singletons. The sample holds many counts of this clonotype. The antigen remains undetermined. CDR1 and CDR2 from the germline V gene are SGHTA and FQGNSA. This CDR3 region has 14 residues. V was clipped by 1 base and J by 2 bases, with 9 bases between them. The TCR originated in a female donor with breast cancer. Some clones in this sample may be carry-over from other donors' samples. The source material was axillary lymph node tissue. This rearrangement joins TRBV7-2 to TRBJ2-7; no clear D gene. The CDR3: CASSLVGSAYEQYF. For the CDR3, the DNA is TGTGCCAGCAGCTTAGTGGGTAGTGCCTACGAGCAGTACTTC.